This T cell receptor (beta chain) was recorded in a study of shared clonotypes between healthy human individuals (dated by TCRdb to about 2020). Context from the whole study: The cohort included three men and two women between 18 and 49 years of age. Per donor, three plates each were used for CD4 naive and CD4 memory, two for CD8 naive, and one for CD8 memory. To estimate repertoire size and how much clonotypes are shared between individuals, the study performed deep sequencing of blood TCR repertoires from about five healthy adults. To increase sequencing depth and limit assay-specific biases, TCR repertoire library preparation and sequencing were carried out by different laboratories using diverse techniques. Between about 0.85 and 9.5 billion PBMCs per donor were obtained by leukapheresis. The research as a whole found: Even with the large sequencing depth, rarefaction of the sorted-subset datasets indicated that sequencing was incomplete. Sampling was restricted to blood, and TCR repertoires in tissue are likely to differ from TCR repertoires in blood. The genetic and exposure-history diversity represented was limited by the small number of donors. Approximately 5% of naive CD4, 3% to 3.5% of naive CD8, about 2.4% of memory CD4, and about 0.4% of memory CD8 clonotypes were shared across several donors. Based on pairwise subsampling, the degree of clonotype sharing among donors was expected to be affected by sequencing depth. Estimated clonotype richness was generally larger for naive than for memory subsets. Clonotypes shared by all four sorted-subset donors showed higher generation probabilities than non-shared clonotypes.

Using the deep immunoSEQ assay, multiplex PCR amplified TCR CDR3 regions from genomic DNA. Genomic DNA extracted from each cell subset was distributed evenly over all wells of several immunoSEQ 96-well plates, and each plate served as one replicate. For sorted subsets, 200 ng of genomic DNA, equivalent to 30,000 or so T cell genomes, went into each replicate PCR. The purified libraries were quantified using a Qubit 3.0 fluorometer, sized with a Bioanalyzer 2100, and then quantified again using the KAPA Library Quantification kit. Every immunoSEQ 96-well plate was sequenced on a separate single-read 150-cycle Illumina NextSeq 550 flow cell. The study's own analysis went as follows. Because only junctional sequences without quality scores were contained in the immunoSEQ output, filtering matching that applied to full-length reads could not be performed. To assign V/J genes and CDR3, sequences were annotated using PyIR, a Python wrapper for IgBLAST v1.9, with IMGT germline references. Reads with weak V/J assignments (E-value above 1e-6), missing CDR3, stop codons, out-of-frame junctions, or ambiguous translated residues were removed. V3J clonotypes were defined by identical inferred V gene, J gene, and CDR3 amino acid sequence. The percentage overlap between two repertoires was calculated by dividing the number of shared unique clonotypes by the size of the smaller repertoire. Three approaches were used to assess repertoire richness: RTK rarefaction, the Chao1 estimator, and Recon v2.1 estimates of unobserved clonotypes. Generation probabilities were computed with OLGA for all TCRbeta clonotypes obtained by the gDNA method from a few donors. The immuneACCESS repertoire file appears here via TCRdb, limited to in-frame rearrangements. These files lack a portion of the clones; in checked studies, under half of the deficit traces to unresolved V genes, and the cause of the others is not known. The DNA was the basis for D and trimming; V, J and clone size are from that table. Here the sample has 2,500,000 or so clones; 85% to 95% occur a single time. The ten top clones hold 0.37% of the sample.

Donors were healthy HIV-negative adults with no recently reported acute infections or vaccinations. Every donor was a Caucasian adult residing in Nashville, Tennessee, USA. CD4+ T cells were enriched by magnetic negative selection, after which naive cells were positively selected on CD45RA and the negative fraction was taken as the memory subset. After blood collection by leukapheresis, PBMCs were isolated using Ficoll-Histopaque density gradient centrifugation and then cryopreserved in the vapor phase of liquid nitrogen. Analytical flow cytometry was used to check the purity and quantity of every magnetically sorted T cell population. Each sorted fraction had its genomic DNA isolated and then quantified by UV absorbance on a Nanodrop 2000c. V loses 4 bases of germline sequence and J loses 0 bases, and the interval between the two ends is 11 bases. Reading the germline V gene gives CDR1 SGHRS and CDR2 YFSETQ. From cysteine to phenylalanine, the CDR3 is 14 amino acids long. Only the CDR3 DNA is retained, 42 bases long and in frame from the first base.

On this clone: Its specific antigen is unknown. No per-base quality is available; no much larger clone lies one base away.

Source material: naive CD4+ T cells from PBMCs. The cell subset or site label, as the study defines it: CD45RA+ positively selected. The source of this sequence is a man between 18 and 35 years old in good health. Some clones in this sample may be carry-over from other donors' samples. Recombination connected TRBV5-1 to TRBJ2-7; the D gene cannot be resolved reliably. The DNA reads as follows: TGCGCCAGCAGCGGGGTTTTAAGCTCCTACGAGCAGTACTTC. The translation is CASSGVLSSYEQYF. Joined to the reference TRBV5-1 and TRBJ2-7 proteins, this CDR3 gives the full variable domain: KAGVTQTPRYLIKTRGQQVTLSCSPISGHRSVSWYQQTPGQGLQFLFEYFSETQRNKGNFPGRFSGRQFSNSRSEMNVSTLELGDSALYLCASSGVLSSYEQYFGPGTRLTVT.